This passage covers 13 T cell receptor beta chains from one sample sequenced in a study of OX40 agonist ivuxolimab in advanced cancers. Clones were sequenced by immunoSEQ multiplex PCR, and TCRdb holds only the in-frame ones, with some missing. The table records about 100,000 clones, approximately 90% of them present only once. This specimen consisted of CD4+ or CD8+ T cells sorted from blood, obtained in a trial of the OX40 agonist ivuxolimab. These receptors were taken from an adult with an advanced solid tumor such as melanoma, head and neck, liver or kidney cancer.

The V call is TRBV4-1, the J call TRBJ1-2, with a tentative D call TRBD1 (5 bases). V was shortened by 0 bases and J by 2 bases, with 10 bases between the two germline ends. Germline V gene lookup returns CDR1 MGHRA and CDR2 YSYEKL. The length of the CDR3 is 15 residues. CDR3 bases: TGCGCCAGCAGCCAAGAGTGGGGCGGGAACTATGGCTACACCTTC. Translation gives CASSQEWGGNYGYTF.

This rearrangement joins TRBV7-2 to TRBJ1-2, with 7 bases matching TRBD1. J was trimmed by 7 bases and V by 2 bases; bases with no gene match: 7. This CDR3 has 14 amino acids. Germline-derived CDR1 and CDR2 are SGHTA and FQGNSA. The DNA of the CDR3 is TGTGCCAGCAGCTTATCGGACAGGATCCGTGGCTACACCTTC. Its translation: CASSLSDRIRGYTF.

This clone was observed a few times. In DNA form, the CDR3 reads TGTGCCAGCAGTTTCCAGGCCCTTAACACTGAAGCTTTCTTT. It translates to CASSFQALNTEAFF. The gene calls are TRBV27 and TRBJ1-1; no clear D. Germline V gives CDR1 MNHEY, CDR2 SMNVEV (reference sequence). The CDR3 covers 14 residues. The V gene lost 3 bases and the J gene lost 2 bases, with 10 bases spanning the gap.

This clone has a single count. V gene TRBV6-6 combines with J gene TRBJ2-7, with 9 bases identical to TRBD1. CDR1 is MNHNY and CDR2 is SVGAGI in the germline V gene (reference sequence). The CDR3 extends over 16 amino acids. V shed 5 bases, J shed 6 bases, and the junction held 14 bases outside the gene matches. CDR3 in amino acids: CASSQPSGTGTTEQYF. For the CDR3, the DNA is TGTGCCAGCAGTCAACCCTCCGGGACAGGGACCACCGAGCAGTACTTC.

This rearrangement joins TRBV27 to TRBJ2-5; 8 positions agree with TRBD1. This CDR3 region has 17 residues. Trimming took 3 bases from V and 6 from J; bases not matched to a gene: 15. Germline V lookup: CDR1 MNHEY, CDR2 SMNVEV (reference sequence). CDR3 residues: CASSFVPGTGGIKTQYF. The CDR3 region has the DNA TGTGCCAGCAGTTTTGTCCCTGGTACAGGGGGTATAAAGACCCAGTACTTC.

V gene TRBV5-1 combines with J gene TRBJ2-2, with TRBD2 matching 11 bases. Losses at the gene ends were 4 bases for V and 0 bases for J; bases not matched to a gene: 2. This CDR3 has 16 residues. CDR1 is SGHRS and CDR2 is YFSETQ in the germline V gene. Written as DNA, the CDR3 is TGCGCCAGCAGCCCTAGCGGGGGGACGAACACCGGGGAGCTGTTTTTT. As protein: CASSPSGGTNTGELFF.

The CDR3 DNA follows: TGTGCCAGCAGCGTAGCGGGCAGGGTGGGCGAGCAGTACTTC. Its protein is CASSVAGRVGEQYF. The chain has TRBV9 and TRBJ2-7; D may be TRBD1 (5 bases). The germline V gene has CDR1 SGDLS and CDR2 YYNGEE. V lost 0 bases to trimming and J lost 6 bases, with 13 bases between them. There are 14 residues in the CDR3. The variable domain in full, completed from reference TRBV9 and TRBJ2-7, reads DSGVTQTPKHLITATGQRVTLRCSPRSGDLSVYWYQQSLDQGLQFLIQYYNGEERAKGNILERFSAQQFPDLHSELNLSSLELGDSALYFCASSVAGRVGEQYFGPGTRLTVT.

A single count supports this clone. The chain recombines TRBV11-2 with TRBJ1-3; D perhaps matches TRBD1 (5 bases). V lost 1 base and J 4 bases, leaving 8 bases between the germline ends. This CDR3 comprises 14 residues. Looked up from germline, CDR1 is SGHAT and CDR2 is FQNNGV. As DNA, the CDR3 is TGTGCCAGCAGCTTAGCCAGGGCCGGAAACACCATATATTTT. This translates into CASSLARAGNTIYF.

The CDR3 here is CASSSDSPSAGVNEQFF. The CDR3 coding sequence is TGTGCCAGCAGCTCAGATTCCCCTTCGGCGGGGGTGAATGAGCAGTTCTTC. The chain links TRBV7-9 to TRBJ2-1; TRBD2 matches 7 bases. V dropped 4 bases and J dropped 7; count of bases not matched to a gene: 16. The germline CDR1 and CDR2 sequences are SEHNR and FQNEAQ (reference sequence). CDR3 length: 17 residues.

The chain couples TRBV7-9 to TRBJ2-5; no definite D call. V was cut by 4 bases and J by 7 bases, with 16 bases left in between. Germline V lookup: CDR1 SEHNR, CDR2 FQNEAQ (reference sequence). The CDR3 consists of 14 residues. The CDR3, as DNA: TGTGCCAGCAGCTCCCTTGGCCCGCTGGGGACCCAGTACTTC. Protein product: CASSSLGPLGTQYF.

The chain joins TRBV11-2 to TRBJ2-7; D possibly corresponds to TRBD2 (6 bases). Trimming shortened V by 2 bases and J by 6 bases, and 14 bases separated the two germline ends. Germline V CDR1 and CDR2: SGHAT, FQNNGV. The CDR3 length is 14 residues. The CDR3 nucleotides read TGTGCCAGCAGCTTACGGGGCGTCGGGGGCGAGCAGTACTTC. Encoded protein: CASSLRGVGGEQYF. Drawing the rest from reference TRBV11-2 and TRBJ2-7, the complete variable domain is EAGVAQSPRYKIIEKRQSVAFWCNPISGHATLYWYQQILGQGPKLLIQFQNNGVVDDSQLPKDRFSAERLKGVDSTLKIQPAKLEDSAVYLCASSLRGVGGEQYFGPGTRLTVT.

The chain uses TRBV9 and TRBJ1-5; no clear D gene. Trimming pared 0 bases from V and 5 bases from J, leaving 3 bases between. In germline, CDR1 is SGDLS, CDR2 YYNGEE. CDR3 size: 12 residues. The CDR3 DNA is TGTGCCAGCAGCGTAGGAGATCAGCCCCAGCATTTT. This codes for CASSVGDQPQHF.

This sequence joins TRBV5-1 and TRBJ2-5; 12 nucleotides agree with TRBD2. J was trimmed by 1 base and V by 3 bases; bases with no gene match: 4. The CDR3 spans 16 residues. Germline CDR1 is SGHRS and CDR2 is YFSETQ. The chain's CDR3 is CASSSGLAGLQETQYF. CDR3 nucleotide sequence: TGCGCCAGCAGCTCAGGACTAGCGGGACTCCAAGAGACCCAGTACTTC.